What follows are 20 T cell receptor beta chains derived from one specimen sequenced in a study of shared T cell receptors in the human thymus. Sequencing was performed with immunoSEQ multiplex PCR; in TCRdb, only in-frame clones are kept and a portion is missing. The sample has 700,000 to 750,000 clones; 80% to 90% are singletons. These data are also associated with another study on human thymus T cells.

The sequencing sample was made of thymocytes. The receptors here all came from a girl less than two years old with a congenital heart defect.

The V gene is TRBV7-2, the J gene TRBJ1-1; the match to TRBD1 covers 7 bases. Trimming cost V 6 bases and J 4 bases; bases outside gene matches: 14. The CDR3 has 16 residues. CDR1 is SGHTA, CDR2 FQGNSA, per germline. CDR3 sequence: CASRTGTARQGTEAFF. The CDR3 DNA follows: TGTGCCAGCAGGACCGGGACAGCCCGACAGGGCACTGAAGCTTTCTTT.

This clone was observed a single time. V is TRBV5-4 and J is TRBJ1-1; D gene uncertain. Germline lookup yields CDR1 SGHNT and CDR2 YYREEE (reference sequence). Trimming removed 0 bases from V and 3 bases from J, with 9 bases in between. The CDR3 has 14 amino acids. CDR3 in amino acids: CASSLAGRDTEAFF. In DNA, the CDR3 is TGTGCCAGCAGCTTGGCGGGGAGGGACACTGAAGCTTTCTTT.

The CDR3 loop is CASSLGSAGEAFF. In DNA form, the CDR3 reads TGTGCCAGCAGTTTGGGCAGTGCGGGTGAAGCTTTCTTT. This sequence joins TRBV2 and TRBJ1-1; D gene unclear. Looked up from germline, CDR1 is SNHLY and CDR2 is FYNNEI. The V end lost 5 bases, the J end lost 7 bases, and 14 bases lay between the germline ends. The CDR3 contains 13 residues.

The chain has TRBV2 and TRBJ1-1; 10 nucleotides agree with TRBD1. In germline, CDR1 is SNHLY, CDR2 FYNNEI. The CDR3 runs to 16 residues. Germline trimming cut 5 bases from V and 4 bases from J; bases unmatched to any gene: 10. This CDR3 is CASSTRDRGRGTEAFF. As DNA, the CDR3 is TGTGCCAGCAGTACCCGGGACAGGGGTAGAGGCACTGAAGCTTTCTTT.

V gene TRBV27 combines with J gene TRBJ1-3; 8 bases match TRBD1. V lost 9 bases to trimming and J lost 0 bases; unmatched junction nucleotides: 4. The V gene's germline CDR1 is MNHEY and CDR2 SMNVEV (reference sequence). The CDR3 loop spans 14 amino acids. The CDR3 nucleotides are TGTGCCAGTGGACAGGGCAACTCTGGAAACACCATATATTTT. It yields the protein CASGQGNSGNTIYF.

For the CDR3, the DNA is TGTGCCAGCAGTTACTCGGGGACAGGGGCTGGAAACACCATATATTTT. Translation: CASSYSGTGAGNTIYF. The chain couples TRBV6-6 to TRBJ1-3, with 10 bases fitting TRBD1. The CDR3 sequence is 16 residues long. Germline trimming cut 0 bases from V and 2 bases from J; bases unmatched to any gene: 1. Per the germline V gene, CDR1 is MNHNY and CDR2 is SVGAGI (reference sequence).

Regarding this clone: The same CDR3 arises from other DNA sequences in this sample as well. This chain links TRBV7-3 with TRBJ2-1, with TRBD2 matching 10 bases. Trimming removed 5 bases from V and 4 bases from J; junction bases left unmatched: 5. Germline V CDR1 and CDR2: SGHTA, FQGTGA. The CDR3 length is 15 residues. In DNA, the CDR3 is TGTGCCAGCAGCCCCAGCGGGGGGGCGTACAATGAGCAGTTCTTC. It specifies CASSPSGGAYNEQFF.

The CDR3 bases are TGCGCCAGCAGCTTGGTCCGGGACACCCCTAACTATGGCTACACCTTC. Protein product: CASSLVRDTPNYGYTF. J is TRBJ1-2 and V is TRBV5-1; tentative D call: TRBD1 (6 bases). V was pared by 0 bases and J by 0 bases, with 12 bases between. Germline lookup yields CDR1 SGHRS and CDR2 YFSETQ. This CDR3 has 16 residues.

V and J are TRBV5-1 and TRBJ2-5, with D unresolved. The germline CDR1 and CDR2 sequences are SGHRS and YFSETQ. The germline V and J ends were trimmed by 4 bases and 2 bases, with 9 bases remaining between them. The CDR3 totals 13 residues. CDR3 sequence reads: CASSLVEQETQYF. As DNA, the CDR3 is TGCGCCAGCAGCCTTGTAGAACAAGAGACCCAGTACTTC.

V is TRBV6-1 and J is TRBJ1-1; D perhaps matches TRBD1 (5 bases). CDR1 is MNHNS, CDR2 SASEGT, per germline. V lost 4 bases and J lost 0, with 15 bases in between. The length of the CDR3 is 16 residues. In DNA, the CDR3 is TGTGCCAGCAGTGTGACCTACAGGACCATGAACACTGAAGCTTTCTTT. It translates to CASSVTYRTMNTEAFF.

The rearrangement joins TRBV5-6 to TRBJ2-7; D ambiguous. The CDR3 is made up of 12 amino acids. Germline V gene data show CDR1 as SGHDT and CDR2 as YYEEEE. The V end lost 6 bases, the J end lost 5 bases, and 12 bases lay between the germline ends. The CDR3 is CASTLGPDEQYF. The CDR3 nucleotides read TGTGCCAGCACCCTGGGCCCGGACGAGCAGTACTTC.

CDR3 sequence reads: CASSGDRASPLHF. As DNA, the CDR3 is TGTGCCAGCAGCGGGGACAGGGCTTCACCCCTCCACTTT. This chain links TRBV9 with TRBJ1-6; 9 bases fit TRBD1. The CDR3 totals 13 residues. Germline V gene sequence: CDR1 SGDLS, CDR2 YYNGEE. V was clipped by 3 bases and J by 9 bases; unmatched bases: 1.

The chain has TRBV7-4 and TRBJ1-1, with D possibly matching TRBD1 (6 bases). V lost 0 bases and J lost 1, with 12 bases in between. CDR3 length: 16 amino acids. The germline V gene encodes CDR1 SGHVT and CDR2 SQSDAQ. CDR3 in DNA: TGTGCCAGCAGCTTAGCGCCCAGGGGCCCGAACACTGAAGCTTTCTTT. Its protein is CASSLAPRGPNTEAFF.

This rearrangement joins TRBV7-8 to TRBJ1-4, with D possibly matching TRBD1 (5 bases). Trimming left V 4 bases short and J 8 bases short, with 11 bases between. CDR3 length: 13 amino acids. The germline CDR1 and CDR2 sequences are SGHVS and FQNEAQ. CDR3 nucleotides: TGTGCCAGCAGCTATGCGACAGACGAAAAACTGTTTTTT. Translated: CASSYATDEKLFF.

V and J are TRBV19 and TRBJ1-1; TRBD1 aligns across 11 bases. Germline V lookup: CDR1 LNHDA, CDR2 SQIVND (reference sequence). This CDR3 is 17 amino acids long. J lost 1 base, V lost 5 bases, and 9 bases had no gene match. For the CDR3, the DNA is TGTGCCAGTAGTCCCCGGACAGGGGGCGAGGGGAACACTGAAGCTTTCTTT. As protein: CASSPRTGGEGNTEAFF.

This chain uses TRBV4-1 with TRBJ2-5; TRBD1 matches at 8 bases. Looked up from germline, CDR1 is MGHRA and CDR2 is YSYEKL. This CDR3 region has 19 residues. The junction had 18 bases not matched to a gene; V was cut back by 3 bases and J by 3 bases. In DNA form, the CDR3 reads TGCGCCAGCAGCCACGTAGGACAGGGTTTGCGGTGGTTGGAAGAGACCCAGTACTTC. Amino acids: CASSHVGQGLRWLEETQYF.

For this clone: The same CDR3 also results from other DNA sequences found in this sample. V usage is TRBV28 and J usage is TRBJ1-5; TRBD1 matches 9 bases. This CDR3 spans 14 amino acids. V shed 6 bases and J 4 bases; nucleotides not matched to a gene: 4. Germline lookup yields CDR1 MDHEN and CDR2 SYDVKM. Here the CDR3 reads CASSPDRGNQPQHF. The DNA for the CDR3 is TGTGCCAGCAGCCCGGACAGGGGAAATCAGCCCCAGCATTTT.

The chain is built from TRBV7-9 and TRBJ2-2; 15 bases agree with TRBD2. The junction had 9 bases not matched to a gene; V was cut back by 6 bases and J by 1 base. Germline V gene sequence: CDR1 SEHNR, CDR2 FQNEAQ (reference sequence). This CDR3 has 19 residues. The CDR3 spells CASRPLGTSGRRNTGELFF. In DNA form, the CDR3 reads TGTGCCAGCAGGCCACTCGGGACTAGCGGGAGGAGGAACACCGGGGAGCTGTTTTTT. The whole variable domain, remainder taken from reference TRBV7-9 and TRBJ2-2, is DTGVSQNPRHKITKRGQNVTFRCDPISEHNRLYWYRQTLGQGPEFLTYFQNEAQLEKSRLLSDRFSAERPKGSFSTLEIQRTEQGDSAMYLCASRPLGTSGRRNTGELFFGEGSRLTVL.

The V and J genes are TRBV7-9 and TRBJ2-1; 12 bases agree with TRBD2. CDR3 length: 17 residues. Germline V gives CDR1 SEHNR, CDR2 FQNEAQ (reference sequence). The J segment lost 4 bases and the V segment lost 3 bases, leaving 7 bases of the junction unmatched. CDR3 in DNA: TGTGCCAGCAGCTTGGCCGGACTAGCGGGGAAGTACAATGAGCAGTTCTTC. This gives the protein CASSLAGLAGKYNEQFF.

This chain joins TRBV2 and TRBJ1-2; TRBD1 is a possible D gene (5 bases). The ends were cut back, 10 bases at V and 8 bases at J, with 20 bases in the middle. Germline CDR1 and CDR2: SNHLY and FYNNEI. CDR3 length equals 13 residues. DNA for the CDR3: TGTGCCACCCACCGGGGGGGATCCGTCGGCTACACCTTC. Amino acid sequence: CATHRGGSVGYTF.